Following are 31 T cell receptor beta chains from one sample sequenced in a study of blood T cell repertoires in COVID-19. Data came from immunoSEQ multiplex PCR; TCRdb stores just in-frame clones and leaves some out. The profile shows approximately 160,000 clones, approximately 86% of them singletons. Input material: peripheral blood. The receptors originated from a man in his sixties who had recovered from COVID-19.

In the case of this clone: With a much larger clone just one base away, this may be a read error. This same CDR3 is encoded by further DNA sequences in the sample. This chain uses TRBV4-1 with TRBJ1-5; D remains unclear. The V gene lost 1 base and the J gene lost 8 bases, with 6 bases spanning the gap. Germline CDR1 and CDR2: MGHRA and YSYEKL. The CDR3 extends over 12 amino acids. For the CDR3, the DNA is TGCGCCAGCAGCCAAGGGGGAGAGCCCCAGCATTTT. Protein product: CASSQGGEPQHF.

The table lists this clone with a few counts. The J gene is TRBJ1-5, the V gene TRBV27, with 8 bases fitting TRBD1. V was clipped by 6 bases and J by 3 bases; unmatched bases: 4. The CDR3 runs 14 residues. From germline, CDR1 is MNHEY and CDR2 SMNVEV (reference sequence). The CDR3 DNA reads as TGTGCCAGCAGGACGACAGGGGACAATCAGCCCCAGCATTTT. Amino acid sequence: CASRTTGDNQPQHF.

J is TRBJ2-3 and V is TRBV7-2, with unresolved D. Trimming left V 4 bases short and J 9 bases short, with 11 bases between. Germline CDR1 and CDR2: SGHTA and FQGNSA. This CDR3 is 12 amino acids long. CDR3 in DNA: TGTGCCAGCAGCTCCCAGAGGAGCACGCAGTATTTT. Its protein is CASSSQRSTQYF.

The J gene is TRBJ1-1, the V gene TRBV27; TRBD1 agrees at 7 bases. Germline V gene lookup returns CDR1 MNHEY and CDR2 SMNVEV (reference sequence). V was pared by 2 bases and J by 11 bases, with 8 bases of the junction left unmatched. This CDR3 has 13 residues. The CDR3 DNA reads TGTGCCAGCAGTTTAACGGCAGGGGGTTATGCTTTCTTT. Translating it yields CASSLTAGGYAFF.

CDR3 in amino acids: CASSQEGTGGSGANVLTF. CDR3 DNA: TGTGCCAGCAGCCAAGAAGGGACAGGGGGCTCTGGGGCCAACGTCCTGACTTTC. The chain combines TRBV4-2 with TRBJ2-6; TRBD1 agrees at 11 bases. The germline CDR1 and CDR2 sequences are LGHNA and YNFKEQ. The CDR3 is 18 residues long. Losses at the gene ends were 0 bases for V and 0 bases for J; bases not matched to a gene: 1.

J is TRBJ1-6 and V is TRBV7-9; 7 positions match TRBD1. CDR1 is SEHNR and CDR2 is FQNEAQ in the germline V gene (reference sequence). This CDR3 has 14 amino acids. V was clipped by 7 bases and J by 8 bases; unmatched bases: 8. The DNA of the CDR3 is TGTGCCAGCACCAAGAGGGGGACAGATTCACCCCTCCACTTT. The encoded protein is CASTKRGTDSPLHF.

This CDR3 reads CASSVGSASSYEQYF. CDR3 in DNA: TGTGCCAGCAGCGTAGGCAGCGCAAGCTCCTACGAGCAGTACTTC. This rearrangement joins TRBV9 to TRBJ2-7, with unresolved D. The CDR3 extends over 15 amino acids. Trimming left V 0 bases short and J 0 bases short, with 10 bases between. Germline assignment: CDR1 SGDLS and CDR2 YYNGEE. Full variable domain (remainder filled in from reference TRBV9 and TRBJ2-7): DSGVTQTPKHLITATGQRVTLRCSPRSGDLSVYWYQQSLDQGLQFLIQYYNGEERAKGNILERFSAQQFPDLHSELNLSSLELGDSALYFCASSVGSASSYEQYFGPGTRLTVT.

In its sample, this clone was seen once. This sequence joins TRBV6-5 and TRBJ1-2; the D gene is possibly TRBD1 (6 bases). The CDR3 spans 13 residues. Trimming stripped 6 bases from V and 8 bases from J, with 16 bases between. The germline V gene encodes CDR1 MNHEY and CDR2 SVGAGI. Here the CDR3 reads CASSSNRDVGYTF. CDR3 bases: TGTGCCAGCAGCTCAAACAGGGACGTAGGCTACACCTTC.

This chain uses TRBV13 with TRBJ1-2; 7 positions agree with TRBD1. Germline assignment: CDR1 PRHDT and CDR2 FYEKMQ (reference sequence). The CDR3 has 13 residues. J was trimmed by 4 bases and V by 5 bases; bases with no gene match: 4. The CDR3 bases are TGTGCCAGCAGCGCGACAGGGCTCTATGGCTACACCTTC. It is translated as CASSATGLYGYTF.

V usage is TRBV30 and J usage is TRBJ2-1, with D unclear. The V end was cut by 7 bases, the J end by 1 base, with 17 bases between. Germline V gene lookup returns CDR1 GTSNPN and CDR2 SVGIG (reference sequence). This CDR3 comprises 15 residues. In DNA form, the CDR3 reads TGTGCCTCACAAGGTGACTTGATTTCCTACAATGAGCAGTTCTTC. As protein: CASQGDLISYNEQFF.

V gene TRBV7-9 combines with J gene TRBJ2-5; TRBD2 might be the D (6 bases). The germline CDR1 and CDR2 sequences are SEHNR and FQNEAQ (reference sequence). This CDR3 contains 15 residues. Trimming left V 4 bases short and J 7 bases short, with 19 bases between. CDR3 amino acids: CASSSGSLRRGTQYF. As DNA, the CDR3 is TGTGCCAGCAGCTCAGGGAGTTTGAGGAGGGGGACCCAGTACTTC.

The V and J genes are TRBV6-2 or TRBV6-3 and TRBJ2-3, with D perhaps TRBD1 (6 bases). This CDR3 is built from 14 residues. CDR1 is MNHEY, CDR2 SVGEGT, per germline. V lost 2 bases to trimming and J lost 2 bases, with 8 bases between them. The CDR3 reads CASSYRDTTDTQYF. The CDR3 region has the DNA TGTGCCAGCAGTTACAGGGACACCACAGATACGCAGTATTTT.

The rearrangement joins TRBV4-3 to TRBJ1-1, with D perhaps TRBD1 (5 bases). Trimming pared 0 bases from V and 6 bases from J, leaving 14 bases between. CDR1 and CDR2 (germline): LGHNA, YSLEER. The CDR3 length is 15 residues. The CDR3 reads CASSQEPGVVAEAFF. CDR3 coding DNA: TGCGCCAGCAGCCAAGAACCGGGGGTGGTCGCTGAAGCTTTCTTT.

The rearrangement joins TRBV19 to TRBJ1-2; D is possibly TRBD1 (5 bases). The CDR3 totals 15 residues. V was shortened by 3 bases and J by 5 bases, with 16 bases between the two germline ends. Germline V gene sequence: CDR1 LNHDA, CDR2 SQIVND (reference sequence). CDR3 DNA: TGTGCCAGTAGTATCGAGTCACAGGCGATATATGGCTACACCTTC. Its translation: CASSIESQAIYGYTF.

The V gene is TRBV15, the J gene TRBJ2-1; the D gene is possibly TRBD1 (6 bases). Trimming shortened V by 3 bases and J by 10 bases, and 13 bases separated the two germline ends. Germline V gene data show CDR1 as LNHNV and CDR2 as YYDKDF (reference sequence). The CDR3 runs to 13 residues. The CDR3 DNA follows: TGTGCCACCAGCAGGCGGACCGGGACAGAGCAGTTCTTC. It yields the protein CATSRRTGTEQFF.

V usage is TRBV24-1 and J usage is TRBJ2-7; no firm D call. CDR1 and CDR2 from the germline V gene are KGHDR and SFDVKD. Deletions cut 2 bases from V and 2 bases from J, with 6 bases between. This CDR3 region has 13 residues. DNA of the CDR3: TGTGCCACCAGTGATTCTCCTACCTACGAGCAGTACTTC. Translation gives CATSDSPTYEQYF.

The rearrangement links TRBV3-1 (or the pseudogene TRBV3-2) to TRBJ1-1, with D tentatively TRBD1 (5 bases). This CDR3 comprises 15 residues. V lost 4 bases to trimming and J lost 7 bases, with 19 bases between them. Germline CDR1 and CDR2: LGHDT and YNNKEL (reference sequence). The CDR3 here is CASSPSHWVQVEAFF. The CDR3 nucleotides are TGTGCCAGCAGCCCATCCCATTGGGTACAGGTTGAAGCTTTCTTT.

This clone occurred once. The rearrangement uses TRBV7-8 and TRBJ1-4; D not resolved. The CDR3 runs 14 residues. Per the germline V gene, CDR1 is SGHVS and CDR2 is FQNEAQ. V lost 5 bases, J lost 8 bases, and 15 bases lay in between. CDR3: CASSQQSKSEKLFF. DNA of the CDR3: TGTGCCAGCAGCCAACAGAGTAAAAGCGAAAAACTGTTTTTT.

The rearrangement joins TRBV7-9 to TRBJ2-1; D is uncertain. This CDR3 has 13 amino acids. Germline V gene sequence: CDR1 SEHNR, CDR2 FQNEAQ (reference sequence). Trimming took 1 base from V and 12 from J, leaving 13 bases between them. The CDR3 reads CASSLDVTLRQFF. As DNA, the CDR3 is TGTGCCAGCAGCTTAGATGTTACTCTCCGGCAGTTCTTC. The complete variable domain, with remaining parts taken from reference TRBV7-9 and TRBJ2-1, reads DTGVSQNPRHKITKRGQNVTFRCDPISEHNRLYWYRQTLGQGPEFLTYFQNEAQLEKSRLLSDRFSAERPKGSFSTLEIQRTEQGDSAMYLCASSLDVTLRQFFGPGTRLTVL.

The chain joins TRBV7-3 to TRBJ2-1, with 7 positions matching TRBD2. CDR3 length: 14 amino acids. V was pared by 5 bases and J by 8 bases, with 9 bases of the junction left unmatched. Germline V gene lookup returns CDR1 SGHTA and CDR2 FQGTGA. This CDR3 is CASSPKGGRDEQFF. The CDR3 DNA reads TGTGCCAGCAGCCCCAAGGGAGGGCGCGATGAGCAGTTCTTC.

This chain uses TRBV30 with TRBJ1-1, with D uncertain. Between the trimmed V and J ends, which lost 2 bases and 6 bases, there was a span of 13 bases. CDR3 length equals 13 residues. From germline, CDR1 is GTSNPN and CDR2 SVGIG (reference sequence). Here the CDR3 reads CAWSPRRVAEAFF. The CDR3 nucleotides read TGTGCCTGGAGTCCTCGTCGAGTCGCTGAAGCTTTCTTT.

The rearrangement joins TRBV11-3 to TRBJ2-7, with D uncertain. Germline values: CDR1 SGHNT, CDR2 YENEEA. Trimming took off 1 base at V and 0 bases at J, with 7 bases between the two ends. This CDR3 has 14 amino acids. The CDR3 DNA reads as TGTGCCAGCAGCTTAGGGGCACTCTCCTACGAGCAGTACTTC. Amino acids: CASSLGALSYEQYF.

This chain joins TRBV20-1 and TRBJ1-2; D gene unclear. V was trimmed by 3 bases and J by 3 bases, leaving 11 bases between them. CDR1 DFQATT and CDR2 SNEGSKA come from the germline V gene (reference sequence). The CDR3 extends over 13 amino acids. DNA of the CDR3: TGCAGTGCTAGTCCCGGCGGAGACTATGGCTACACCTTC. It is translated as CSASPGGDYGYTF.

This sequence joins TRBV5-1 and TRBJ2-1, with D possibly TRBD2 on 5 matching bases. This CDR3 is built from 14 residues. CDR1 is SGHRS and CDR2 is YFSETQ in the germline V gene. With 1 base removed from V and 6 bases from J, the gap between germline ends came to 11 bases. The chain's CDR3 is CASSLYEGGNEQFF. CDR3 nucleotide sequence: TGCGCCAGCAGCTTGTACGAGGGTGGCAATGAGCAGTTCTTC.

The chain is built from TRBV7-9 and TRBJ2-3; TRBD1 agrees at 8 bases. The length of the CDR3 is 17 residues. Germline CDR1 reads SEHNR; CDR2 reads FQNEAQ (reference sequence). V shed 1 base, J shed 0 bases, and the junction held 6 bases outside the gene matches. The CDR3 DNA reads as TGTGCCAGCAGCTTAGGGATAGGACAGGGTAGCACAGATACGCAGTATTTT. Its protein product is CASSLGIGQGSTDTQYF.

On this clone itself: A read error may produce the germline difference seen at one junction end. V gene TRBV5-1 combines with J gene TRBJ1-5; 8 nucleotides match TRBD1. The CDR3 is 14 residues long. Germline assignment: CDR1 SGHRS and CDR2 YFSETQ. The CDR3 region has the DNA TGCGCCAGCAGCTTGGCAGGGGGCAAACAGCCCCAGCATTTT. This gives the protein CASSLAGGKQPQHF.

V gene TRBV27 combines with J gene TRBJ1-5; D is ambiguous. This CDR3 spans 17 amino acids. Germline assignment: CDR1 MNHEY and CDR2 SMNVEV (reference sequence). V was clipped by 4 bases and J by 1 base, with 17 bases between them. The CDR3 sequence: CASSSVLISGSNQPQHF. In nucleotides, the CDR3 is TGTGCCAGCAGTTCCGTCCTAATCAGCGGGAGCAATCAGCCCCAGCATTTT.

The V call is TRBV5-4, the J call TRBJ2-7; 7 bases match TRBD1. Germline V gene data show CDR1 as SGHNT and CDR2 as YYREEE (reference sequence). This CDR3 spans 14 amino acids. V shed 3 bases, J shed 8 bases, and the junction held 11 bases outside the gene matches. For the CDR3, the DNA is TGTGCCAGCAGCTCACAGACAGGGAGTAGAAAGCAGTACTTC. Residues: CASSSQTGSRKQYF.

The V and J genes are TRBV12-3 or TRBV12-4 and TRBJ2-3, with 7 bases fitting TRBD1. V lost 7 bases, J lost 6 bases, and 7 bases stayed unmatched. The CDR3 covers 13 residues. The CDR3 DNA sequence: TGTGCCAGCACCCTGGACAGGACGGATACGCAGTATTTT. This codes for CASTLDRTDTQYF.

The chain couples TRBV6-6 to TRBJ2-4; a possible D gene is TRBD1 (7 bases). Germline V gives CDR1 MNHNY, CDR2 SVGAGI (reference sequence). This CDR3 comprises 17 residues. The ends were cut back, 5 bases at V and 0 bases at J, with 17 bases in the middle. The CDR3 protein is CASSPAGGRLAKNIQYF. CDR3 DNA sequence: TGTGCCAGCAGTCCTGCAGGGGGGAGACTAGCCAAAAACATTCAGTACTTC.

This rearrangement joins TRBV5-1 to TRBJ2-6, with a possible D match to TRBD2 (5 bases). CDR1 is SGHRS, CDR2 YFSETQ, per germline. The CDR3 is 19 residues long. Deletions cut 0 bases from V and 0 bases from J, with 16 bases between. Here the CDR3 reads CASSLAGGGTASGANVLTF. DNA of the CDR3: TGCGCCAGCAGCTTGGCGGGTGGAGGCACGGCCTCTGGGGCCAACGTCCTGACTTTC.